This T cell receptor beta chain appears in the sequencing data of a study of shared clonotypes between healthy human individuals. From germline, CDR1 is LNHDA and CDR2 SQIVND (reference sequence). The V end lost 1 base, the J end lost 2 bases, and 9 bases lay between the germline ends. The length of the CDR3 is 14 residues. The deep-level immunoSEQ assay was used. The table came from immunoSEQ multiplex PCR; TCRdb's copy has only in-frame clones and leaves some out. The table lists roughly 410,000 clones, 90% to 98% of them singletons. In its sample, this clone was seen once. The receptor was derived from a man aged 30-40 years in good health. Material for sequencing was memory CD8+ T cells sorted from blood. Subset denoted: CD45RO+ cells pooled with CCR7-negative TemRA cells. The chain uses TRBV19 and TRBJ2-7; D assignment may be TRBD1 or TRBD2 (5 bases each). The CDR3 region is CASSIGVGAYEQYF. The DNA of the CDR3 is TGTGCCAGTAGTATAGGGGTGGGGGCCTACGAGCAGTACTTC. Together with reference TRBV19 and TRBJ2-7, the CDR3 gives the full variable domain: DGGITQSPKYLFRKEGQNVTLSCEQNLNHDAMYWYRQDPGQGLRLIYYSQIVNDFQKGDIAEGYSVSREKKESFPLTVTSAQKNPTAFYLCASSIGVGAYEQYFGPGTRLTVT.